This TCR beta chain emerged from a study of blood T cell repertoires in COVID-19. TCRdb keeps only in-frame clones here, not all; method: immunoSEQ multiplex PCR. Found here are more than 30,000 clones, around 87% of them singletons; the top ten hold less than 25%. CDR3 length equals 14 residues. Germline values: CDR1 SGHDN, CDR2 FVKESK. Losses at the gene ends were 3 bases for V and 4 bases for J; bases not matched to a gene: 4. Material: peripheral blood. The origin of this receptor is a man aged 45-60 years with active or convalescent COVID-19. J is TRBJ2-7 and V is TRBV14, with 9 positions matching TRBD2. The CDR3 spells CASSHSSGIYEQYF. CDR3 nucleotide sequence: TGTGCCAGCAGCCACTCTAGCGGGATTTACGAGCAGTACTTC.